This T cell receptor beta chain was sequenced during a study of T cell changes during pregnancy in multiple sclerosis. Measured with immunoSEQ multiplex PCR; TCRdb has only the in-frame clones, and not every one. The sample records about 12,000 clones, more than 85% being singletons. The sequenced sample was CD8+ T cells from peripheral blood mononuclear cells, obtained in the second trimester of pregnancy. The receptor comes from a female donor in good health, enrolled as a control in a pregnancy study.

Here the CDR3 DNA reads TGTGCCAGCAGCTCGGGACAGGGCGCAGATACGCAGTATTTT. This translates into CASSSGQGADTQYF. The chain combines TRBV7-6 with TRBJ2-3; 9 nucleotides agree with TRBD1. CDR1 and CDR2 (germline): SGHVS, FNYEAQ. This CDR3 has 14 residues. V lost 4 bases, J lost 4 bases, and 3 bases stayed unmatched. Looking up the rest from reference TRBV7-6 and TRBJ2-3 gives the full variable domain: GAGVSQSPRYKVTKRGQDVALRCDPISGHVSLYWYRQALGQGPEFLTYFNYEAQQDKSGLPNDRFSAERPEGSISTLTIQRTEQRDSAMYRCASSSGQGADTQYFGPGTRLTVL.